This T cell receptor (beta chain) stems from a study of shared clonotypes between healthy human individuals. Deep was the level at which the assay was run. Only in-frame clones appear in the TCRdb table, and some are missing; sequencing was by immunoSEQ multiplex PCR. The data contain about 2.4 million clones, over 85% of them seen just once; the ten biggest clones take up around 0.15%. To note about this clone: Antigen specificity is unknown. The conserved closing phenylalanine or tryptophan is absent in this CDR3, likely reflecting a read error.

The CDR3 totals 13 residues. The trim removed 4 bases at V and 10 bases at J, leaving 4 bases unmatched. Per the germline V gene, CDR1 is SGHVS and CDR2 is FQNEAQ. General study points: Sorted-subset sequencing, rarefaction showed, was incomplete despite large depth. A few donors had roughly 5.2% of their naive CD4 clonotypes in common. It was only blood that was sampled, and tissue repertoires likely differ.

The chain carries TRBV7-8 and TRBJ2-7, with TRBD2 matching over 13 bases. The source of this sequence is a man aged 18 to 29 in good health. Sequencing was carried out using naive CD4+ T cells sorted from blood. Subset in this sample: CD45RA+ positively selected. CDR3 DNA sequence: TGTGCCAGCAGCTCCGGACTAGCGGGGGACCAGTACCTC. It is translated as CASSSGLAGDQYL.